A single sample is the source of the 32 T cell receptor beta chains below, sequenced in a study of shared clonotypes between healthy human individuals. TCRdb's copy holds only in-frame clones and misses some; the assay was immunoSEQ multiplex PCR. The sample yields about 2 million clones, roughly 96% seen once. Sequenced sample: naive CD4+ T cells sorted from blood. Subset denoted: CD45RA+ positively selected. These receptors all come from a man between 18 and 29 years old in good health.

The gene calls are TRBV28 and TRBJ1-1, with D unclear. The CDR3 runs 14 residues. V lost 2 bases to trimming and J lost 1 base, with 8 bases between them. Germline CDR1 MDHEN, CDR2 SYDVKM. The CDR3 coding sequence is TGTGCCAGCAGTTTAAGGCAGCCGAACACTGAAGCTTTCTTT. Translating it yields CASSLRQPNTEAFF.

This rearrangement joins TRBV5-1 to TRBJ2-7, with D perhaps TRBD2 (6 bases). This CDR3 region has 12 residues. Trimming stripped 5 bases from V and 3 bases from J, with 9 bases between. Per the germline V gene, CDR1 is SGHRS and CDR2 is YFSETQ. The CDR3 DNA reads TGCGCCAGCAGTGAGGAGGGCTACGAGCAGTACTTC. It codes for CASSEEGYEQYF.

The genes are TRBV7-9 and TRBJ1-1; 7 bases fit TRBD1. The V segment lost 5 bases and the J segment 1 base; nucleotides outside the gene matches: 4. This CDR3 is 14 amino acids long. Germline V lookup: CDR1 SEHNR, CDR2 FQNEAQ (reference sequence). Written as DNA, the CDR3 is TGTGCCAGCAGCCAACAGGGGACGAACACTGAAGCTTTCTTT. Translation: CASSQQGTNTEAFF.

V gene TRBV19 combines with J gene TRBJ1-2, with D possibly TRBD1 on 5 matching bases. The CDR3 length is 15 residues. Trimming stripped 3 bases from V and 4 bases from J, with 15 bases between. Germline V gene lookup returns CDR1 LNHDA and CDR2 SQIVND (reference sequence). This CDR3 is CASSIGPPGPYGYTF. Written as DNA, the CDR3 is TGTGCCAGTAGTATTGGCCCTCCGGGGCCCTATGGCTACACCTTC.

This clone has more than one count but fewer than ten. The chain has TRBV6-1 and TRBJ1-2; no reliable D call. Germline CDR1 reads MNHNS; CDR2 reads SASEGT. Trimming pared 8 bases from V and 5 bases from J, leaving 9 bases between. CDR3 size: 11 residues. The CDR3 here is CASLHDYGYTF. The DNA of the CDR3 is TGTGCCAGCCTACATGATTATGGCTACACCTTC.

The chain uses TRBV30 and TRBJ1-3; TRBD1 agrees at 12 bases. Germline CDR1 reads GTSNPN; CDR2 reads SVGIG (reference sequence). V shed 2 bases, J shed 0 bases, and the junction held 11 bases outside the gene matches. This CDR3 has 19 amino acids. This CDR3 reads CAWSRGQGALSASGNTIYF. The DNA for the CDR3 is TGTGCCTGGAGTCGGGGACAGGGGGCCCTTTCGGCCTCTGGAAACACCATATATTTT.

The gene calls are TRBV6-6 and TRBJ2-7; weak D call: TRBD1 (6 bases). Germline lookup yields CDR1 MNHNY and CDR2 SVGAGI (reference sequence). CDR3 size: 13 residues. V was trimmed by 2 bases and J by 5 bases, leaving 10 bases between them. CDR3 residues: CASSYRPGDEQYF. CDR3 coding DNA: TGTGCCAGCAGTTACAGACCAGGGGACGAGCAGTACTTC.

In regard to this clone: At one end, the junction sequence differs from germline, possibly due to a read error. V usage is TRBV5-6 and J usage is TRBJ2-7; D remains ambiguous. Germline V gene lookup returns CDR1 SGHDT and CDR2 YYEEEE. This CDR3 contains 11 residues. Here the CDR3 reads CASTFRSEKYF. CDR3 nucleotide sequence: TGTGCCAGCACCTTTCGGTCCGAGAAGTACTTC.

CDR3 residues: CAISDQGKEKLFF. DNA for the CDR3: TGTGCCATCAGTGACCAGGGGAAGGAAAAACTGTTTTTT. The chain has TRBV10-3 and TRBJ1-4, with a tentative D call TRBD1 (6 bases). CDR1 and CDR2 from the germline V gene are ENHRY and SYGVKD. The CDR3 runs 13 residues. With 3 bases removed from V and 8 bases from J, the gap between germline ends came to 10 bases.

The chain combines TRBV10-3 with TRBJ2-1; 12 nucleotides line up with TRBD2. V lost 8 bases to trimming and J lost 2 bases; unmatched junction nucleotides: 7. CDR3 length: 16 amino acids. Germline values: CDR1 ENHRY, CDR2 SYGVKD. CDR3 DNA sequence: TGTGCCATCGGGCTGGGACTAGCGGGTCCCTACAATGAGCAGTTCTTC. Amino acid sequence: CAIGLGLAGPYNEQFF.

The rearrangement links TRBV5-1 to TRBJ2-1; D might be TRBD1 (6 bases). CDR1 is SGHRS and CDR2 is YFSETQ in the germline V gene. V dropped 5 bases and J dropped 1 base, with 19 bases sitting between them. The CDR3 length is 17 residues. CDR3 sequence (DNA): TGCGCCAGCAGTCCCGAATGGGGGCAGGGGTCCTACAATGAGCAGTTCTTC. Residues: CASSPEWGQGSYNEQFF.

The chain uses TRBV18 and TRBJ1-3, with D perhaps TRBD1 (5 bases). CDR1 KGHSH and CDR2 LQKENI come from the germline V gene. V was shortened by 1 base and J by 0 bases, with 13 bases between the two germline ends. CDR3 length: 17 amino acids. This CDR3 is CASSPRPVGGSGNTIYF. In nucleotides, the CDR3 is TGTGCCAGCTCACCACGTCCCGTCGGGGGCTCTGGAAACACCATATATTTT.

The rearrangement links TRBV29-1 to TRBJ2-5; no clear D gene. V lost 3 bases and J lost 4, with 15 bases in between. CDR1 and CDR2 from the germline V gene are SQVTM and ANQGSEA. The CDR3 has 14 residues. The CDR3 is CSVDLSALGETQYF. CDR3 DNA: TGCAGCGTTGATCTTTCGGCTCTCGGAGAGACCCAGTACTTC.

The J gene is TRBJ2-7, the V gene TRBV5-4; TRBD1 aligns across 10 bases. The CDR3 has 15 residues. From germline, CDR1 is SGHNT and CDR2 YYREEE (reference sequence). Losses at the gene ends were 0 bases for V and 4 bases for J; bases not matched to a gene: 4. The CDR3 DNA reads as TGTGCCAGCAGCTTGGCAGACAGGGGGCCGTACGAGCAGTACTTC. Amino acids: CASSLADRGPYEQYF.

The V gene is TRBV28, the J gene TRBJ1-5; 7 bases agree with TRBD1. The CDR3 extends over 15 amino acids. CDR1 MDHEN and CDR2 SYDVKM come from the germline V gene. With 5 bases clipped from V and 9 bases from J, the junction kept 13 bases outside the gene matches. The CDR3 bases are TGTGCCAGCAGTATCGACCAGGGGGGTTTGGGGCCCCAGCATTTT. Translated, it gives CASSIDQGGLGPQHF.

This clone was seen more than once but under ten times. The chain links TRBV7-2 to TRBJ2-1, with 9 nucleotides matching TRBD2. V lost 5 bases, J lost 4 bases, and 9 bases stayed unmatched. Germline-derived CDR1 and CDR2 are SGHTA and FQGNSA. The CDR3 contains 16 residues. CDR3 in amino acids: CASSPGASGIYNEQFF. CDR3 nucleotides: TGTGCCAGCAGCCCAGGGGCTAGCGGGATTTACAATGAGCAGTTCTTC.

This chain connects TRBV15 to TRBJ1-6, with unresolved D. CDR1 and CDR2 from the germline V gene are LNHNV and YYDKDF (reference sequence). V gave up 1 base and J gave up 5 bases, with 9 bases separating them. This CDR3 comprises 15 residues. The CDR3 bases are TGTGCCACCAGCAGAGTCGGCCAGAATAATTCACCCCTCCACTTT. Its translation: CATSRVGQNNSPLHF.

The J gene is TRBJ2-5, the V gene TRBV5-1; the D gene is possibly TRBD2 (6 bases). The closer fit of TRBJ2-7 to the DNA end suggests the J call may be wrong. This CDR3 contains 16 residues. CDR1 SGHRS and CDR2 YFSETQ come from the germline V gene. The chain's CDR3 is CASSLEGRDPPYEQYF. DNA of the CDR3: TGCGCCAGCAGCTTGGAGGGGCGGGATCCTCCCTACGAGCAGTACTTC.

The chain recombines TRBV5-1 with TRBJ2-3, with 13 bases lining up with TRBD2. CDR3 length: 17 residues. The V and J ends lost 2 bases and 1 base, in that order; junction bases with no gene match: 4. Germline values: CDR1 SGHRS, CDR2 YFSETQ. CDR3 DNA sequence: TGCGCCAGCAGCTTCATAGGACTAGCGGGGGGCACAGATACGCAGTATTTT. Amino acid sequence: CASSFIGLAGGTDTQYF.

This rearrangement joins TRBV7-2 to TRBJ1-3, with D perhaps matching TRBD1 (5 bases). This CDR3 spans 16 amino acids. Per germline, CDR1 SGHTA and CDR2 FQGNSA. Trimming cost V 1 base and J 0 bases, with 10 bases left between them. The CDR3 bases are TGTGCCAGCAGCTTAGGTGGGACTGACTCTGGAAACACCATATATTTT. Residues: CASSLGGTDSGNTIYF.

V is TRBV7-9 and J is TRBJ1-2, with TRBD1 matching over 8 bases. The V segment lost 4 bases and the J segment 4 bases; nucleotides outside the gene matches: 8. CDR3 length: 15 residues. CDR1 is SEHNR and CDR2 is FQNEAQ in the germline V gene (reference sequence). CDR3 bases: TGTGCCAGCAGCTCATCAGGGGGCGTCGGCTATGGCTACACCTTC. Protein: CASSSSGGVGYGYTF.

This clone was seen once. This chain uses TRBV4-3 with TRBJ2-1; no firm D call. The germline V and J ends were trimmed by 0 bases and 5 bases, with 5 bases remaining between them. CDR1 is LGHNA and CDR2 is YSLEER in the germline V gene. The CDR3 is 13 residues long. CDR3 protein: CASSQDAHNEQFF. CDR3 nucleotide sequence: TGCGCCAGCAGCCAAGATGCCCACAATGAGCAGTTCTTC.

The chain combines TRBV7-3 with TRBJ2-1, with 7 nucleotides matching TRBD1. The germline CDR1 and CDR2 sequences are SGHTA and FQGTGA. CDR3 length equals 16 residues. J lost 3 bases, V lost 0 bases, and 5 bases had no gene match. The chain's CDR3 is CASSLTPTGRYNEQFF. In DNA form, the CDR3 reads TGTGCCAGCAGCTTAACCCCGACAGGGCGCTACAATGAGCAGTTCTTC.

The V gene is TRBV10-1, the J gene TRBJ2-4; D remains ambiguous. Trimming removed 2 bases at V and 2 bases at J, with 10 bases between. Germline CDR1 and CDR2: WNHNN and SYGVQD (reference sequence). The CDR3 length is 15 residues. The CDR3 reads CASSEEGPPKNIQYF. In DNA, the CDR3 is TGCGCCAGCAGTGAGGAAGGGCCGCCCAAAAACATTCAGTACTTC.

This clone was detected once. Other DNA sequences within the sample encode an identical CDR3. The chain employs TRBV4-1 and TRBJ2-5; a possible D gene is TRBD1 (5 bases). Germline loops: CDR1 MGHRA, CDR2 YSYEKL. CDR3 size: 14 residues. Trimming left V 1 base short and J 4 bases short, with 10 bases between. The CDR3 is CASSQVAGLETQYF. For the CDR3, the DNA is TGCGCCAGCAGCCAAGTTGCAGGGTTAGAGACCCAGTACTTC.

The chain recombines TRBV18 with TRBJ1-2, with no clear D. CDR1 KGHSH and CDR2 LQKENI come from the germline V gene. The CDR3 loop spans 12 amino acids. With 4 bases removed from V and 0 bases from J, the gap between germline ends came to 3 bases. CDR3 in DNA: TGTGCCAGCTCACTTTCTAACTATGGCTACACCTTC. Translated: CASSLSNYGYTF. The full variable domain, completed using reference TRBV18 and TRBJ1-2, is NAGVMQNPRHLVRRRGQEARLRCSPMKGHSHVYWYRQLPEEGLKFMVYLQKENIIDESGMPKERFSAEFPKEGPSILRIQQVVRGDSAAYFCASSLSNYGYTFGSGTRLTVV.

CDR3 sequence: CASSLFGQGAINEQYF. CDR3 DNA sequence: TGTGCCAGCAGCTTATTTGGACAGGGGGCCATCAACGAGCAGTACTTC. This rearrangement joins TRBV7-6 to TRBJ2-7; TRBD1 matches 11 bases. Germline-derived CDR1 and CDR2 are SGHVS and FNYEAQ. After removal of 2 bases from V and 5 bases from J, the junction contained 8 bases not matched to a gene. The CDR3 is 16 amino acids.

The chain carries TRBV5-1 and TRBJ2-7; 10 nucleotides align to TRBD2. This CDR3 has 18 residues. CDR1 is SGHRS and CDR2 is YFSETQ in the germline V gene. V dropped 4 bases and J dropped 2; count of bases not matched to a gene: 15. CDR3 amino acids: CASSLRTSGRVLAYEQYF. The CDR3 DNA reads as TGCGCCAGCAGCCTAAGGACTAGCGGAAGAGTACTCGCCTACGAGCAGTACTTC.

This chain connects TRBV7-2 to TRBJ2-5; 8 nucleotides align to TRBD2. The CDR3 consists of 14 residues. J gave up 6 bases and V 3 bases, and 6 bases lay outside the gene matches. The V gene's germline CDR1 is SGHTA and CDR2 FQGNSA. CDR3 in amino acids: CASSLGSGMQTQYF. CDR3 sequence (DNA): TGTGCCAGCAGCTTGGGTAGCGGGATGCAGACCCAGTACTTC.

CDR3 nucleotides: TGTGCCAGCTCACCCTACGAGGGACCTCCGTCCTACGAGCAGTACTTC. It specifies CASSPYEGPPSYEQYF. This chain joins TRBV18 and TRBJ2-7, with D perhaps TRBD1 or TRBD2 (5 bases each). CDR1 and CDR2 (germline): KGHSH, LQKENI. V gave up 3 bases and J gave up 1 base, with 16 bases separating them. CDR3 length: 16 residues.

The J gene is TRBJ2-7, the V gene TRBV6-5; possible D gene TRBD2, 5 bases. Trimming took 6 bases from V and 0 from J, leaving 15 bases between them. Germline CDR1 and CDR2: MNHEY and SVGAGI. CDR3 length equals 15 residues. CDR3 region: CASSRGRAPSYEQYF. DNA for the CDR3: TGTGCCAGCAGCCGGGGTAGGGCTCCCTCCTACGAGCAGTACTTC.

The chain couples TRBV19 to TRBJ1-4; no definite D call. The CDR3 runs 11 residues. V lost 6 bases and J 11 bases, leaving 10 bases between the germline ends. Germline V lookup: CDR1 LNHDA, CDR2 SQIVND (reference sequence). The CDR3 loop is CASRGEIKLFF. CDR3 coding DNA: TGTGCCAGTAGGGGAGAGATCAAACTGTTTTTT.